This entry lists 14 T cell receptor beta chains sequenced from one sample in a study of blood T cell repertoires in COVID-19. Method: immunoSEQ multiplex PCR; TCRdb's copy keeps in-frame clones and lacks some. The sample contains a few hundred thousand clones, 90% of which appear only once. The sequenced sample was peripheral blood. The receptor set was obtained from a woman in her thirties or forties with COVID-19, enrolled during active disease.

This chain joins TRBV7-8 and TRBJ1-2; no clear D. The V gene lost 0 bases and the J gene lost 4 bases, with 12 bases spanning the gap. CDR1 and CDR2 (germline): SGHVS, FQNEAQ. The CDR3 has 15 amino acids. CDR3 DNA sequence: TGTGCCAGCAGCTTAGCCGTAGGAAGCGGCTATGGCTACACCTTC. The encoded protein is CASSLAVGSGYGYTF.

The CDR3 protein is CASSIEGQFSYEQYF. The DNA of the CDR3 is TGTGCCAGTAGTATAGAGGGACAGTTCTCCTACGAGCAGTACTTC. V is TRBV19 and J is TRBJ2-7; 7 bases are shared with TRBD1. Germline V gene sequence: CDR1 LNHDA, CDR2 SQIVND (reference sequence). The V and J ends lost 0 bases and 0 bases, in that order; junction bases with no gene match: 2. CDR3 length equals 15 residues. Full variable domain (outside the CDR3, taken from reference TRBV19 and TRBJ2-7): DGGITQSPKYLFRKEGQNVTLSCEQNLNHDAMYWYRQDPGQGLRLIYYSQIVNDFQKGDIAEGYSVSREKKESFPLTVTSAQKNPTAFYLCASSIEGQFSYEQYFGPGTRLTVT.

This chain links TRBV2 with TRBJ2-7; 8 bases match TRBD1. V gave up 4 bases and J gave up 2 bases; unmatched junction bases: 10. CDR1 and CDR2 (germline): SNHLY, FYNNEI. The CDR3 spans 16 residues. The CDR3 bases are TGTGCCAGCAGTGCTGCTTACGGACAGGGCCCCTACGAGCAGTACTTC. It encodes CASSAAYGQGPYEQYF.

This sequence joins TRBV20-1 and TRBJ2-1; TRBD2 matches 7 bases. CDR3 length: 16 amino acids. Per germline, CDR1 DFQATT and CDR2 SNEGSKA (reference sequence). V lost 3 bases and J lost 7; bases outside the gene matches: 15. CDR3 residues: CSASAARGLGGNEQFF. DNA of the CDR3: TGCAGTGCTAGTGCTGCCCGTGGACTAGGTGGGAATGAGCAGTTCTTC.

J is TRBJ1-3 and V is TRBV3-1 (or the pseudogene TRBV3-2); 8 bases map to TRBD1. There are 14 residues in the CDR3. V lost 1 base and J lost 7; bases outside the gene matches: 3. The V gene's germline CDR1 is LGHDT and CDR2 YNNKEL (reference sequence). The CDR3 DNA reads TGTGCCAGCAGCCAAGGCCAGGGGGCTAACACCATATATTTT. The encoded protein is CASSQGQGANTIYF.

In DNA, the CDR3 is TGTGCCAGCAGCATACAGGGGGCCGCCGGGGAGCTGTTTTTT. The encoded protein is CASSIQGAAGELFF. The chain is built from TRBV7-3 and TRBJ2-2; the match to TRBD1 covers 9 bases. The trim removed 5 bases at V and 6 bases at J, leaving 4 bases unmatched. The CDR3 spans 14 residues. Germline CDR1 and CDR2: SGHTA and FQGTGA.

The chain combines TRBV12-3 or TRBV12-4 with TRBJ2-1, with 9 bases fitting TRBD2. The ends lost 6 bases at V and 9 bases at J; junction bases unmatched: 6. This CDR3 has 13 amino acids. DNA of the CDR3: TGTGCCAGCAGCTTGATAGCGGGAGCTGAGCAGTTCTTC. Its protein is CASSLIAGAEQFF.

The rearrangement joins TRBV7-9 to TRBJ1-4; TRBD1 matches 9 bases. The CDR3 extends over 18 amino acids. The junction had 14 bases not matched to a gene; V was cut back by 5 bases and J by 4 bases. CDR1 SEHNR and CDR2 FQNEAQ come from the germline V gene (reference sequence). The CDR3 nucleotides read TGTGCCAGCAGCAGACAATTAAGCCGGGACAGGGTTAATGAAAAACTGTTTTTT. It codes for CASSRQLSRDRVNEKLFF. The full variable domain, in which reference TRBV7-9 and TRBJ1-4 provide the parts outside the CDR3, is DTGVSQNPRHKITKRGQNVTFRCDPISEHNRLYWYRQTLGQGPEFLTYFQNEAQLEKSRLLSDRFSAERPKGSFSTLEIQRTEQGDSAMYLCASSRQLSRDRVNEKLFFGSGTQLSVL.

The CDR3 reads CASRGTLGQPQHF. The DNA of the CDR3 is TGTGCCAGCAGAGGGACTCTAGGTCAGCCCCAGCATTTT. The chain joins TRBV12-3 or TRBV12-4 to TRBJ1-5, with a weak D call TRBD1 (5 bases). The V end lost 6 bases, the J end lost 6 bases, and 12 bases lay between the germline ends. This CDR3 has 13 residues.

The chain combines TRBV5-1 with TRBJ2-1, with 12 positions matching TRBD2. CDR3 length: 16 amino acids. V was clipped by 3 bases and J by 2 bases; unmatched bases: 3. Germline CDR1 reads SGHRS; CDR2 reads YFSETQ. CDR3 protein: CASSYGLAGTYNEQFF. DNA of the CDR3: TGCGCCAGCAGCTACGGACTAGCGGGAACCTACAATGAGCAGTTCTTC.

The CDR3 DNA follows: TGTGCCAGCATCCCGACAGGTAAATCCTACGAGCAGTACTTC. It translates to CASIPTGKSYEQYF. The gene calls are TRBV28 and TRBJ2-7; a weak D match, TRBD1 (6 bases). Trimming took off 7 bases at V and 1 base at J, with 14 bases between the two ends. The CDR3 contains 14 residues. Germline CDR1 reads MDHEN; CDR2 reads SYDVKM.

This clone was found once. The chain is built from TRBV29-1 and TRBJ2-5; 7 nucleotides line up with TRBD2. Germline CDR1 SQVTM, CDR2 ANQGSEA. The ends lost 3 bases at V and 3 bases at J; junction bases unmatched: 10. This CDR3 is built from 15 residues. The CDR3 spells CSVDRASGLKETQYF. DNA for the CDR3: TGCAGCGTTGATCGTGCTAGCGGACTCAAAGAGACCCAGTACTTC.

This clone was picked up one time. CDR3 coding DNA: TGCGCCAGCAGCCCCGACAGCCCGAGCTCCTATAATTCACCCCTCCACTTT. Translated, it gives CASSPDSPSSYNSPLHF. V and J are TRBV5-1 and TRBJ1-6; tentative D call: TRBD1 (5 bases). V lost 4 bases, J lost 0 bases, and 14 bases lay in between. Germline V gene sequence: CDR1 SGHRS, CDR2 YFSETQ. The CDR3 has 17 residues.

V and J are TRBV5-8 and TRBJ1-1, with a tentative D call TRBD1 (5 bases). This CDR3 has 13 amino acids. Germline CDR1 is SGHTS and CDR2 is YDEGEE. V was trimmed by 3 bases and J by 7 bases, leaving 13 bases between them. The CDR3 coding sequence is TGTGCCAGCAGCTCAGAAGACAGATTTGAAGCTTTCTTT. Translation gives CASSSEDRFEAFF.